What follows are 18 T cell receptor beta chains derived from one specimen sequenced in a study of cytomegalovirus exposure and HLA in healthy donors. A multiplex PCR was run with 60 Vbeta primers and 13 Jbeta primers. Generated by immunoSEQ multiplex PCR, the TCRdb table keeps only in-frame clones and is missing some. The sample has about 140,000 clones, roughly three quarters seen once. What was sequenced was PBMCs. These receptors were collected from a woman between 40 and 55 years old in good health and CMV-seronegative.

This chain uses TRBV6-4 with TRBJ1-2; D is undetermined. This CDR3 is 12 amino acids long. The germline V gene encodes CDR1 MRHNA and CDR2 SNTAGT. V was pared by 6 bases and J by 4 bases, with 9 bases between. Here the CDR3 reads CASRMLVYGYTF. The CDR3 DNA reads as TGTGCCAGCAGGATGTTAGTCTATGGCTACACCTTC.

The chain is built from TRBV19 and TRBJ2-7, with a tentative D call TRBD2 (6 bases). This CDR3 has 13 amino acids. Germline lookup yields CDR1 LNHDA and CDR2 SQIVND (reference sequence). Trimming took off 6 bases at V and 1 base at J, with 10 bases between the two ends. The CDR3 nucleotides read TGTGCCAGTAGCCTAGCGTTATCCTACGAGCAGTACTTC. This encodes CASSLALSYEQYF.

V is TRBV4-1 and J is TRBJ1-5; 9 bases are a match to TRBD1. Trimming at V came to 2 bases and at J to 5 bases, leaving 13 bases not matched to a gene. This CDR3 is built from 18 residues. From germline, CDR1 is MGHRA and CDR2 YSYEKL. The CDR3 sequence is CASSQNRDRVLSDQPQHF. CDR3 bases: TGCGCCAGCAGCCAAAACCGGGACAGGGTGCTCAGTGATCAGCCCCAGCATTTT.

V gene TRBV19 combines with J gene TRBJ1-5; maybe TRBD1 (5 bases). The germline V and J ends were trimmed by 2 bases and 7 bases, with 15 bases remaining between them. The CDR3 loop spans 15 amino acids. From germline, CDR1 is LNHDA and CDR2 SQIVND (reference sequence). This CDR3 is CASSILSGGTQPQHF. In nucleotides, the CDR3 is TGTGCCAGTAGTATATTAAGTGGGGGGACCCAGCCCCAGCATTTT.

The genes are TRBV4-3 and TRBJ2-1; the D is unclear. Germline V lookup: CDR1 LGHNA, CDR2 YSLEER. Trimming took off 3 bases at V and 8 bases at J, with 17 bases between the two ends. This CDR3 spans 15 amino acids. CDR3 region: CASSHAVFRGDEQFF. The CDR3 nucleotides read TGCGCCAGCAGCCACGCGGTTTTCCGCGGCGATGAGCAGTTCTTC.

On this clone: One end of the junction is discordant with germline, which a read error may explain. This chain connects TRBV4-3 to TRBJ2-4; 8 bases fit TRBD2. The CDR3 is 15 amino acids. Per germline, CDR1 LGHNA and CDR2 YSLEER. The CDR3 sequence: CASSKDAGGGNIQYF. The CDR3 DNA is TGCGCCAGCAGCAAAGATGCCGGGGGGGGAAACATTCAGTACTTC.

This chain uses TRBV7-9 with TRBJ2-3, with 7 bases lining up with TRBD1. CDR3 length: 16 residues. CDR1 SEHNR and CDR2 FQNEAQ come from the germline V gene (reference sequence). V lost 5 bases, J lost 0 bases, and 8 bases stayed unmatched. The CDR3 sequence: CASSLGQAPSTDTQYF. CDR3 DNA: TGTGCCAGCAGCCTCGGACAGGCCCCTAGCACAGATACGCAGTATTTT.

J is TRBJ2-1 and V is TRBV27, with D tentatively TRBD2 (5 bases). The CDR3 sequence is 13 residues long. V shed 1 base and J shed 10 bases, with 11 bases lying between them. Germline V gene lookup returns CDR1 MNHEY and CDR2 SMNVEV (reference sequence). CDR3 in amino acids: CASSLWLAWEQFF. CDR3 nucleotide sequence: TGTGCCAGCAGTTTATGGCTAGCCTGGGAGCAGTTCTTC.

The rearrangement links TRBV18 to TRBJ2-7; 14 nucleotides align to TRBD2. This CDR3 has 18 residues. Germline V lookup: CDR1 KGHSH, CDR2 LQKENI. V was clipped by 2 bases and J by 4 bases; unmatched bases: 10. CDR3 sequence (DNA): TGTGCCAGCTCACCAAGGGTGACTAGCGGGAGGGCAGCGTACGAGCAGTACTTC. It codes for CASSPRVTSGRAAYEQYF.

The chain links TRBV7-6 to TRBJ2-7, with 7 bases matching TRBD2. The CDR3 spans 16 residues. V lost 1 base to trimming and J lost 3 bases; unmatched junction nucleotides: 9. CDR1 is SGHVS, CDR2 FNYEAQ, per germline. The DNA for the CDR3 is TGTGCCAGCAGCTTAGGTGGGGCGGGAGCAATCTACGAGCAGTACTTC. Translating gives CASSLGGAGAIYEQYF.

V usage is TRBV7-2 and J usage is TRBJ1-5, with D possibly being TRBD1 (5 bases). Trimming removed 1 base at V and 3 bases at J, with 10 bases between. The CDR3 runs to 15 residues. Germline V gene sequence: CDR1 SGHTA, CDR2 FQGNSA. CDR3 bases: TGTGCCAGCAGCTTAGATGGGGGGGTCAATCAGCCCCAGCATTTT. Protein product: CASSLDGGVNQPQHF.

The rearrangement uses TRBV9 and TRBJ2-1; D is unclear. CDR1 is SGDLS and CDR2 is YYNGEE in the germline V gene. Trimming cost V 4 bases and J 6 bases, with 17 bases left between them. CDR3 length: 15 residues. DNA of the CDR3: TGTGCCAGCAGCCCCCGGCGAACACGAGGCAATGAGCAGTTCTTC. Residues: CASSPRRTRGNEQFF.

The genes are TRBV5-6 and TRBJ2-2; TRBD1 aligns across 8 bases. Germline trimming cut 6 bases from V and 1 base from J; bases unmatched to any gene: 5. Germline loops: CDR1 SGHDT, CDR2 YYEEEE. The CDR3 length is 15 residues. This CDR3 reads CASTRDRRNTGELFF. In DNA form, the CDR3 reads TGTGCCAGCACCCGGGACAGGAGGAACACCGGGGAGCTGTTTTTT.

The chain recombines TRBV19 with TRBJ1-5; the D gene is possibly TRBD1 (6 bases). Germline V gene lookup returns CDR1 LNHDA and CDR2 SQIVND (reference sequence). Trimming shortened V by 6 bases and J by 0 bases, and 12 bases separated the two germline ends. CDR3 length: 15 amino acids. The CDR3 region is CASRLGGNSNQPQHF. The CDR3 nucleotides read TGTGCCAGTAGACTAGGGGGAAATAGCAATCAGCCCCAGCATTTT.

Written as DNA, the CDR3 is TGTGCCAGTAGTACCCCTGGGGGGAGTACCTACGAGCAGTACTTC. Translation: CASSTPGGSTYEQYF. The chain couples TRBV19 to TRBJ2-7, with a possible D match to TRBD2 (6 bases). The CDR3 totals 15 residues. Germline CDR1 LNHDA, CDR2 SQIVND (reference sequence). V gave up 4 bases and J gave up 2 bases, with 15 bases separating them.

Written as DNA, the CDR3 is TGCGCCAGCAGCTTGCTGGGACTTTATGAGCAGTTCTTC. Its translation: CASSLLGLYEQFF. The chain combines TRBV5-1 with TRBJ2-1; TRBD2 might be the D (6 bases). Germline values: CDR1 SGHRS, CDR2 YFSETQ. Trimming pared 1 base from V and 8 bases from J, leaving 10 bases between. This CDR3 has 13 residues.

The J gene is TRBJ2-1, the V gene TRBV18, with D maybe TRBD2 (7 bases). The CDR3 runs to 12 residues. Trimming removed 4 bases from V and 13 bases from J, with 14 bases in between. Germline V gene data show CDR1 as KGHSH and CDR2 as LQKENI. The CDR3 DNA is TGTGCCAGCTCACAAGGGGGGGGTCCTCAGTTCTTC. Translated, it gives CASSQGGGPQFF.

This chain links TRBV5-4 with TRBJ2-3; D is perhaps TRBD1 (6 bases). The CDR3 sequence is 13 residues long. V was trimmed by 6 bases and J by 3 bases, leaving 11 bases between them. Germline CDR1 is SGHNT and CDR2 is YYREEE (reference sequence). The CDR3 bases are TGTGCCAGCAAGAGACAGGCTACAGATACGCAGTATTTT. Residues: CASKRQATDTQYF.